This T cell receptor (beta chain) is from a study of regulatory T cells in long-lasting Graves disease (dated by TCRdb to about 2021). As for the study more broadly: Newly diagnosed Graves' disease patients had taken antithyroid drugs for less than 3 months. A total of approximately 35 samples underwent TCR sequencing: about 13 from persistent and 20 from newly diagnosed Graves' disease patients. Patients with persistent Graves' disease were compared with patients with newly diagnosed Graves' disease using TCR sequencing and RNA sequencing of peripheral blood. The study was conducted in China and was registered as a clinical trial.

The intended sense of this specimen's time point label: newly diagnosed GD, antithyroid drugs for less than 3 months. RNA was extracted from PBMCs in TRIzol for both TCR sequencing and RNA sequencing. The diagnosis of Graves' disease was made according to American Thyroid Association guidelines. Recruitment of patients was carried out at an endocrinology department in Xi'an, China. Each patient gave 8.5 to 9.5 milliliters of peripheral blood, collected in an EDTA anticoagulant tube. Ficoll Paque Plus density gradient separation was used to isolate PBMCs, and no further T cell sorting was performed. RNA quality was checked with an Agilent 2100 Bioanalyzer and agarose gel, and concentration with a NanoDrop 2000. Libraries came from multiplex PCR. This sample was sequenced with an Illumina HiSeq 4000. TCR beta libraries were built with iRepertoire HTBI primers and Arm-PCR amplification of CDR3 regions. PCR products were gel purified before sequencing. The original methods were these. Gene usage analysis of CDR3 amino acid clonotypes relied on the 55 to 80 TRBV and 15 or so TRBJ segments identified across samples. COPE and FqMerger were used to merge the filtered high-quality paired reads into contigs. Contigs were aligned with BLAST to IMGT TRBV, TRBD and TRBJ reference genes, and CDR3 was defined per IMGT. Highly expanded clones were defined as clonotypes with a frequency above 0.1%. Shannon entropy was used to measure repertoire diversity, and the Gini coefficient was used to measure V-J evenness. Clonotypes shared by more than one individual were considered public. The public reads were quality trimmed at Q25 with fastp and then assembled into clones with MiXCR by TCRdb, keeping productive beta chains. Every distinct CDR3 protein forms one entry, paired with its most common genes and DNA. The V and J calls come from TCRdb's annotation, not from the publication. The sample includes hundreds of thousands of distinct CDR3 sequences, with about 16% observed a single time. The ten largest clones add up to 20% to 30% of the sample.

At least ten counts were recorded for this clonotype. Its antigen is still unknown. No clone much larger than this one lies a single base away; base qualities are absent. Summary of the overall study and its limitations: Sequencing and analysis were limited to the TCR beta chain. A larger number of public clonotypes was shared among persistent patients (fewer than 3,000) than among newly diagnosed patients (over 850). Compared with newly diagnosed patients, patients with persistent Graves' disease had lower TCR Shannon entropy and fewer highly expanded clones, which suggests clonal expansion. As a limitation, the authors acknowledged that the small sample size may reduce accuracy. TRBV28, TRBJ1-2 and TRBJ2-5 were preferentially used in persistent disease, while TRBV20-1 and TRBJ2-1 were favored in newly diagnosed disease. The study examined only peripheral blood because the primary lesion, thyroid tissue, could not be accessed.

For this chain, trimming is 5 bases at the V end and 7 bases at the J end, and the number of junction bases without a gene match is 10. The germline V gene (reference sequence) specifies MNHEY as CDR1 and SMNVEV as CDR2. The CDR3 sequence holds 14 residues, the cysteine and phenylalanine included. The kept DNA is CDR3 alone, 42 bases in frame from the first base. These data were also reused for a study on T cells in Graves' hyperthyroidism and ophthalmopathy. The second study also describes: Stable Graves' hyperthyroidism was defined as the absence of progression to ophthalmopathy over 18 months of follow-up. The hyperthyroidism patients were between 18 and 65 years old and newly diagnosed, with a disease duration of less than 2 months. Exclusion was applied to patients with uncontrolled infections, other autoimmune diseases, pregnancy or lactation. Diagnoses relied on clinical symptoms, serum thyroxine and TRAb, thyroid ultrasound and orbital computed tomography. For the first round of RT-PCR on the TCR CDR3, the HTBI primer set was used together with the Qiagen OneStep RT-PCR kit. Blood samples also contained most of the expanded thyroid clonotypes (frequency above 0.001), which suggests that blood repertoires may reflect thyroid immune responses. A model built on a 13 V-J signature distinguished ophthalmopathy from stable hyperthyroidism, reaching 85% to 90% sensitivity and about 81% specificity in cross-validation and 80%/75% in testing. In validation, progression to ophthalmopathy was predicted by the model with roughly 69% sensitivity and roughly 72% specificity, a median of around 6.5 months before onset. A discovery cohort of about 96 patients, about 40 with Graves' ophthalmopathy and 57 with stable Graves' hyperthyroidism, was used to find distinguishing TCR V-J signatures. Whether ophthalmopathy could be predicted prospectively was tested in an independent validation cohort made up of 18 to 20 hyperthyroidism patients plus 17 patients who later progressed to ophthalmopathy. The roughly 99 discovery patients were divided at random into training and test sets in a 7:3 ratio. In several Graves' hyperthyroidism patients, the study also compared T-cell repertoires from thyroid tissue with T-cell repertoires from blood. After blood sampling, hyperthyroidism patients were treated with methimazole at a starting dose of 30 mg daily, and ophthalmopathy patients were treated with high-dose intravenous methylprednisolone. The libraries were constructed in a second round of multiplex PCR and then size-selected and purified. Paired-end sequencing of the libraries was performed with 100 bp reads on an Illumina HiSeq2000. SOAPnuke was used to process the raw data, with reads discarded if the reads contained adapters or uncalled bases, had a mean Phred below 15, or lacked an exact constant-primer or identifier match. High-quality paired reads were merged using COPE v1.2.5, and each unique nucleotide sequence was defined as a clonotype. MiTCR v1.1 was used to align clonotypes to the IMGT TRBV, TRBD and TRBJ reference segments. Only V-J combinations with frequency above 0.0001, covering 99% to 99.2% of repertoires, were analysed. A TCS score was defined as the ratio of F50 (clonal expansion) to E x V (chaos), with BLOSUM62-based TCRdist applied between CDR3 peptides within each V-J. Welch's t-statistics and random forest reduced 500 to 550 V-J features to roughly 13, which were used in a naive Bayes classifier (R e1071). Sample size was not statistically predetermined, and investigators were not blinded to group allocation. TCR Vbeta CDR3 sequencing of 120 to 150 peripheral blood samples (under 45 ophthalmopathy, 75 or so hyperthyroidism and around 17 progressor patients) is reported in the paper.

This receptor was obtained from a woman between 40 and 65 years old with Graves disease. Donor details come from another sample of the same person, matched by shared clones. Here the chain combines TRBV27 and TRBJ1-2; 7 bases in between match TRBD1. This specimen consisted of peripheral blood mononuclear cells (PBMCs), obtained at new diagnosis, from a patient treated with antithyroid drugs. The DNA sequence is as follows: TGTGCCAGCAGTCAAGGGGGCGGCCGTGGTGGCTACACCTTC. Translation gives CASSQGGGRGGYTF.